Listed here are 20 T cell receptor beta chains from one sample, sequenced in a study of OX40 agonist ivuxolimab in advanced cancers. The table came from immunoSEQ multiplex PCR; TCRdb's copy has only in-frame clones and leaves some out. The table has about 20,000 clones, about four fifths seen once. The sample was CD4+ or CD8+ T cells sorted from blood, taken in a trial of the OX40 agonist ivuxolimab. All receptors derive from an adult with an advanced solid tumor such as melanoma, head and neck, liver or kidney cancer.

The chain uses TRBV19 and TRBJ1-2, with D possibly TRBD1 on 6 matching bases. V lost 5 bases and J 4 bases, leaving 14 bases between the germline ends. CDR1 and CDR2 from the germline V gene are LNHDA and SQIVND (reference sequence). CDR3 size: 14 residues. The CDR3 protein is CASSLAGAGYGYTF. In DNA, the CDR3 is TGTGCCAGTAGTCTGGCAGGGGCAGGCTATGGCTACACCTTC.

V usage is TRBV19 and J usage is TRBJ2-7, with D tentatively TRBD1 (6 bases). Looked up from germline, CDR1 is LNHDA and CDR2 is SQIVND (reference sequence). This CDR3 region has 15 residues. With 3 bases removed from V and 0 bases from J, the gap between germline ends came to 12 bases. CDR3 loop: CASSMGHLGSYEQYF. Written as DNA, the CDR3 is TGTGCCAGTAGTATGGGACACCTTGGCTCCTACGAGCAGTACTTC.

The J gene is TRBJ1-5, the V gene TRBV19; the match to TRBD1 covers 8 bases. There are 14 residues in the CDR3. CDR1 is LNHDA, CDR2 SQIVND, per germline (reference sequence). Unmatched junction bases numbered 7, after V lost 6 bases and J lost 6 bases. The CDR3 DNA sequence: TGTGCCAGTAGACCCACAGGGGGAGGTCAGCCCCAGCATTTT. This gives the protein CASRPTGGGQPQHF.

This rearrangement joins TRBV28 to TRBJ2-2; D is uncertain. The V gene's germline CDR1 is MDHEN and CDR2 SYDVKM. The CDR3 sequence is 13 residues long. Trimming took 4 bases from V and 4 from J, leaving 7 bases between them. CDR3 DNA: TGTGCCAGCAGTTCGTCGGTCACCGGGGAGCTGTTTTTT. Translated, it gives CASSSSVTGELFF.

The chain recombines TRBV27 with TRBJ2-1; 13 bases match TRBD2. Germline V gene lookup returns CDR1 MNHEY and CDR2 SMNVEV (reference sequence). After removal of 2 bases from V and 8 bases from J, the junction contained 6 bases not matched to a gene. The CDR3 runs to 16 residues. CDR3 protein: CASSLLTSGGAHEQFF. CDR3 in DNA: TGTGCCAGCAGTTTACTAACTAGCGGGGGGGCCCATGAGCAGTTCTTC.

This sequence joins TRBV29-1 and TRBJ1-2; the D is unclear. From germline, CDR1 is SQVTM and CDR2 ANQGSEA. V was pared by 5 bases and J by 6 bases, with 13 bases between. This CDR3 comprises 12 residues. The CDR3 region has the DNA TGCAGCGTTTCAGAGGGTTTGAATGGCTACACCTTC. As protein: CSVSEGLNGYTF.

The CDR3 loop reads CASSPTDGVFTEAFF. For the CDR3, the DNA is TGTGCCAGCAGCCCCACCGACGGGGTTTTCACTGAAGCTTTCTTT. V is TRBV7-9 and J is TRBJ1-1; D remains unclear. The germline V gene has CDR1 SEHNR and CDR2 FQNEAQ (reference sequence). This CDR3 has 15 amino acids. Deletions cut 5 bases from V and 4 bases from J, with 17 bases between.

The V gene is TRBV5-1, the J gene TRBJ1-1, with TRBD1 identical over 7 bases. The CDR3 has 14 residues. Trimming cost V 4 bases and J 5 bases; bases outside gene matches: 8. The germline CDR1 and CDR2 sequences are SGHRS and YFSETQ. The CDR3 DNA reads as TGCGCCAGCAGCACCACAGGGGAAGAGACTGAAGCTTTCTTT. Protein: CASSTTGEETEAFF.

V usage is TRBV2 and J usage is TRBJ2-7; perhaps TRBD2 as D (6 bases). Deletions cut 4 bases from V and 0 bases from J, with 7 bases between. The germline V gene encodes CDR1 SNHLY and CDR2 FYNNEI. The CDR3 spans 13 residues. The CDR3 DNA reads TGTGCCAGCAGTGCGGGGGTCTCCTACGAGCAGTACTTC. Its translation: CASSAGVSYEQYF.

This chain connects TRBV5-1 to TRBJ2-7; D perhaps matches TRBD2 (5 bases). V gave up 3 bases and J gave up 4 bases, with 14 bases separating them. The CDR3 has 14 residues. Germline lookup yields CDR1 SGHRS and CDR2 YFSETQ. CDR3 sequence (DNA): TGCGCCAGCAGCTCAACGGGTCGGGGTTACGAGCAGTACTTC. It codes for CASSSTGRGYEQYF.

This rearrangement joins TRBV7-9 to TRBJ2-2; D ambiguous. The CDR3 extends over 12 amino acids. The V gene's germline CDR1 is SEHNR and CDR2 FQNEAQ (reference sequence). The V gene lost 0 bases and the J gene lost 13 bases, with 9 bases spanning the gap. The CDR3 sequence: CASSLATDGLFF. The CDR3, as DNA: TGTGCCAGCAGCTTAGCCACGGACGGGCTGTTTTTT.

The chain joins TRBV7-9 to TRBJ1-3; D is unclear. CDR1 and CDR2 (germline): SEHNR, FQNEAQ (reference sequence). Trimming left V 1 base short and J 0 bases short, with 10 bases between. This CDR3 spans 16 amino acids. CDR3 sequence reads: CASSLGYGNSGNTIYF. For the CDR3, the DNA is TGTGCCAGCAGCTTAGGGTACGGAAACTCTGGAAACACCATATATTTT.

The chain employs TRBV5-4 and TRBJ1-6, with D uncertain. Per germline, CDR1 SGHNT and CDR2 YYREEE (reference sequence). Trimming took off 0 bases at V and 3 bases at J, with 7 bases between the two ends. CDR3 length equals 15 residues. The CDR3 DNA reads TGTGCCAGCAGCTTGGGGCCGGACTATAATTCACCCCTCCACTTT. Translating it yields CASSLGPDYNSPLHF. Using reference TRBV5-4 and TRBJ1-6 for the parts outside the CDR3, the full variable domain is ETGVTQSPTHLIKTRGQQVTLRCSSQSGHNTVSWYQQALGQGPQFIFQYYREEENGRGNFPPRFSGLQFPNYSSELNVNALELDDSALYLCASSLGPDYNSPLHFGNGTRLTVT.

V gene TRBV27 combines with J gene TRBJ2-1; D unclear. In germline, CDR1 is MNHEY, CDR2 SMNVEV (reference sequence). The CDR3 runs to 12 residues. The germline V and J ends were trimmed by 2 bases and 7 bases, with 6 bases remaining between them. The CDR3 is CASSLRENEQFF. Written as DNA, the CDR3 is TGTGCCAGCAGTTTAAGGGAAAATGAGCAGTTCTTC.

This chain links TRBV27 with TRBJ1-1, with 7 positions matching TRBD1. CDR1 and CDR2 (germline): MNHEY, SMNVEV (reference sequence). This CDR3 has 14 amino acids. With V trimmed by 2 bases and J by 3 bases, 3 bases remained unmatched. CDR3 sequence (DNA): TGTGCCAGCAGTTTAGGAGACAGGGACACTGAAGCTTTCTTT. This translates into CASSLGDRDTEAFF.

The rearrangement links TRBV9 to TRBJ2-2; D call uncertain. The CDR3 is made up of 14 amino acids. Per germline, CDR1 SGDLS and CDR2 YYNGEE. V was shortened by 0 bases and J by 1 base, with 4 bases between the two germline ends. DNA of the CDR3: TGTGCCAGCAGCGTAGGAATGAACACCGGGGAGCTGTTTTTT. The encoded protein is CASSVGMNTGELFF.

This chain uses TRBV9 with TRBJ2-1; no definite D call. Germline V gene data show CDR1 as SGDLS and CDR2 as YYNGEE. CDR3 size: 15 residues. V was cut by 0 bases and J by 2 bases, with 9 bases left in between. CDR3 amino acids: CASSVGVVPYNEQFF. CDR3 bases: TGTGCCAGCAGCGTAGGGGTTGTTCCCTACAATGAGCAGTTCTTC.

The V call is TRBV19, the J call TRBJ2-1, with a possible D match to TRBD1 (5 bases). Trimming stripped 6 bases from V and 5 bases from J, with 17 bases between. The germline V gene encodes CDR1 LNHDA and CDR2 SQIVND (reference sequence). The CDR3 contains 15 residues. CDR3 nucleotide sequence: TGTGCCAGTAGCCCCCAAGGGGCAGGGAACAATGAGCAGTTCTTC. It is translated as CASSPQGAGNNEQFF.

This clone was picked up a small number of times. The rearrangement joins TRBV19 to TRBJ1-6, with D unresolved. Germline CDR1 LNHDA, CDR2 SQIVND (reference sequence). Trimming left V 10 bases short and J 10 bases short, with 14 bases between. The CDR3 sequence is 12 residues long. This chain's CDR3 is CATSLPGSPLHF. The CDR3 bases are TGTGCCACATCACTACCAGGATCACCCCTCCACTTT.

The V call is TRBV28, the J call TRBJ2-5, with TRBD1 matching over 7 bases. The CDR3 loop spans 13 amino acids. Germline V gene data show CDR1 as MDHEN and CDR2 as SYDVKM. V gave up 9 bases and J gave up 5 bases; unmatched junction bases: 9. Written as DNA, the CDR3 is TGTGCCAGTACAGGACAGGCGCGGGAGACCCAGTACTTC. Translated: CASTGQARETQYF. The whole variable domain, remainder taken from reference TRBV28 and TRBJ2-5, is DVKVTQSSRYLVKRTGEKVFLECVQDMDHENMFWYRQDPGLGLRLIYFSYDVKMKEKGDIPEGYSVSREKKERFSLILESASTNQTSMYLCASTGQARETQYFGPGTRLLVL.